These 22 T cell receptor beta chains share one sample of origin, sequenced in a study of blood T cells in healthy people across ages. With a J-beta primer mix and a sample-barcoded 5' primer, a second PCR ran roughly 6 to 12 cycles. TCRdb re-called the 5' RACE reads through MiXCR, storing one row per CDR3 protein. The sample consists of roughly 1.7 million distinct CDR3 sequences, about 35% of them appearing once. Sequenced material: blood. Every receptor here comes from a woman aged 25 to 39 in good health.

CDR3 amino acids: CASSHRRQSSSYEQYF. DNA of the CDR3: TGTGCCAGCAGCCATAGGAGGCAGTCAAGCTCCTACGAGCAGTACTTC. The V and J genes are TRBV3-1 and TRBJ2-7, with D possibly TRBD2 on 5 matching bases. Germline V lookup: CDR1 LGHDT, CDR2 YNNKEL (reference sequence). Trimming removed 3 bases at V and 0 bases at J, with 15 bases between. The length of the CDR3 is 16 residues.

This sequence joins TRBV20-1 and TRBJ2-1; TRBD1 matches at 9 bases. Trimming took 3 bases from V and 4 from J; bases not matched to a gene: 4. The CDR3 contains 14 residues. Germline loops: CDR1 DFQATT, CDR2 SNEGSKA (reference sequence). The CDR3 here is CSARTGGGYNEQFF. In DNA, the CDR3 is TGCAGTGCTAGGACAGGGGGTGGGTACAATGAGCAGTTCTTC.

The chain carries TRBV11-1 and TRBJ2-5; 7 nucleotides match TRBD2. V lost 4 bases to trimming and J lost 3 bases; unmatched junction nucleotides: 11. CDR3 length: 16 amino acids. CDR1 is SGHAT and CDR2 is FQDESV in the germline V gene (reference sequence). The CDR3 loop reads CASSSAGVLTEETQYF. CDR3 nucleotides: TGTGCCAGCAGCTCCGCGGGGGTCCTAACAGAAGAGACCCAGTACTTC.

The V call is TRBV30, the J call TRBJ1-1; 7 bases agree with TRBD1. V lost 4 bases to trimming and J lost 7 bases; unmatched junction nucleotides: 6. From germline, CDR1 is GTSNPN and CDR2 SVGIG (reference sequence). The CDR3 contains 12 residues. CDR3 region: CAWTPRQGEAFF. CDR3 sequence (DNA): TGTGCCTGGACCCCTAGACAGGGTGAAGCTTTCTTT.

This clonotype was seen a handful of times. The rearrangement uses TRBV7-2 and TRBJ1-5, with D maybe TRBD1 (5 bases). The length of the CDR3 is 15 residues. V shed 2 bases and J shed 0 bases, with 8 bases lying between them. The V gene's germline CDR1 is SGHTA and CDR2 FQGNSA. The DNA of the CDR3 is TGTGCCAGCAGCTTATTGGGGGTTAGCAATCAGCCCCAGCATTTT. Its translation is CASSLLGVSNQPQHF.

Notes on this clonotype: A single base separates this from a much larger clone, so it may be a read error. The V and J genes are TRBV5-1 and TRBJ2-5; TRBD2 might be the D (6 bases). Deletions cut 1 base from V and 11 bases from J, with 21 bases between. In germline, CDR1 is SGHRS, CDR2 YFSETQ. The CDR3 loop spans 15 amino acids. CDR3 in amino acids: CASSLSAGLYNEQYF. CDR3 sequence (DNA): TGCGCCAGCAGCTTGTCGGCGGGGCTCTACAATGAGCAGTACTTC.

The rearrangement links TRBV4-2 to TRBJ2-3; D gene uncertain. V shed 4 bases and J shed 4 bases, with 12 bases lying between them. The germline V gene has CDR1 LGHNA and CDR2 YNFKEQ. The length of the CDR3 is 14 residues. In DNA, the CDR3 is TGTGCCAGCAGCCTTACCCCCAAAGCAGATACGCAGTATTTT. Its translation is CASSLTPKADTQYF.

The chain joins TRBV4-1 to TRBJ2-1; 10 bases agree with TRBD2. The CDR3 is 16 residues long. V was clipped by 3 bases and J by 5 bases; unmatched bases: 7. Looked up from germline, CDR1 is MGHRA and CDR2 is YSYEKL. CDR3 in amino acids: CASSQDSGGFDNEQFF. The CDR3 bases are TGCGCCAGCAGCCAGGATAGCGGGGGGTTCGACAATGAGCAGTTCTTC.

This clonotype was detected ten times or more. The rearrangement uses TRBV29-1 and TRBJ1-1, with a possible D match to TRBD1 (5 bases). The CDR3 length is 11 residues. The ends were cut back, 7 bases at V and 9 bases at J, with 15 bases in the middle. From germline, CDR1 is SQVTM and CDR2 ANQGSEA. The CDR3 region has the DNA TGCAGCGCCCAAGGGGCTGAAAAAGCTTTCTTT. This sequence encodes CSAQGAEKAFF.

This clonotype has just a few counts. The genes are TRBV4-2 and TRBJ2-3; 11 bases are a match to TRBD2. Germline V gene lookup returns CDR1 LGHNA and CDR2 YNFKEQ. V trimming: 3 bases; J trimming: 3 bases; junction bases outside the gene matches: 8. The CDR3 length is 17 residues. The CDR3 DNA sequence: TGTGCCAGCAGCCATGATACTAGCGGGAGTGATACAGATACGCAGTATTTT. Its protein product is CASSHDTSGSDTDTQYF.

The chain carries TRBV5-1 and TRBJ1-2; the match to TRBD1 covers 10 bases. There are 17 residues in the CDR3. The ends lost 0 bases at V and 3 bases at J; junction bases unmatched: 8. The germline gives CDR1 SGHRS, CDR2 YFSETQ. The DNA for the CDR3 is TGCGCCAGCAGCTTGGGCCCGACAGGGGGCGTGGACTATGGCTACACCTTC. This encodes CASSLGPTGGVDYGYTF.

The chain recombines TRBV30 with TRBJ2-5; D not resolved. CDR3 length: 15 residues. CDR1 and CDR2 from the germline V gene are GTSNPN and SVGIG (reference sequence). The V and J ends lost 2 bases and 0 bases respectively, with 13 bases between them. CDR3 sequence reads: CAWSISKGNQETQYF. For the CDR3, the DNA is TGTGCCTGGAGTATAAGCAAGGGTAACCAAGAGACCCAGTACTTC. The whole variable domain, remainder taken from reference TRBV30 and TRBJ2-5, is SQTIHQWPATLVQPVGSPLSLECTVEGTSNPNLYWYRQAAGRGLQLLFYSVGIGQISSEVPQNLSASRPQDRQFILSSKKLLLSDSGFYLCAWSISKGNQETQYFGPGTRLLVL.

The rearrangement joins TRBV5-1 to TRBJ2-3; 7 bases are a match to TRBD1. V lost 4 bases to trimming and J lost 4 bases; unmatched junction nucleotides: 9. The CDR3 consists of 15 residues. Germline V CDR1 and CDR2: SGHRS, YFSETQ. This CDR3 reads CASSPRGSRADTQYF. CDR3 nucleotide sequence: TGCGCCAGCAGCCCCAGGGGGAGCAGGGCAGATACGCAGTATTTT.

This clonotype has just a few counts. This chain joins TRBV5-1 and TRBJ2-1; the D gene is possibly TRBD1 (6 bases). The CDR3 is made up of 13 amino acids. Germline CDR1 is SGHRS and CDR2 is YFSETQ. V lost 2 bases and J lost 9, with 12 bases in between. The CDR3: CASSFSVGGEQFF. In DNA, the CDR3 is TGCGCCAGCAGCTTCTCCGTAGGGGGTGAGCAGTTCTTC.

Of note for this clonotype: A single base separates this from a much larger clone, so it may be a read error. The CDR3, as DNA: TGTGCCAGCAGTGACCACGAGCAGTACTTC. It encodes CASSDHEQYF. The chain joins TRBV6-2 or TRBV6-3 to TRBJ2-5; D unresolved. The tail of the sequence fits TRBJ2-7 better, so the J call may be wrong. This CDR3 comprises 10 residues. Germline assignment: CDR1 MNHEY and CDR2 SVGEGT.

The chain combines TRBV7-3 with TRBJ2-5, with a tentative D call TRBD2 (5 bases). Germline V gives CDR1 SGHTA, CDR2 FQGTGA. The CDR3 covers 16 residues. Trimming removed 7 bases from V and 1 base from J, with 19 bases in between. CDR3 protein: CASNHYRLGAQETQYF. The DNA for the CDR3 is TGTGCCAGCAACCATTACCGCCTGGGAGCCCAAGAGACCCAGTACTTC.

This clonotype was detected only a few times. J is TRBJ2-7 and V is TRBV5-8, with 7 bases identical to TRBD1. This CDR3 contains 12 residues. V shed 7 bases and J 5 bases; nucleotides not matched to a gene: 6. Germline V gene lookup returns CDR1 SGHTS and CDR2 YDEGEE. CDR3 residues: CASLDRAHEQYF. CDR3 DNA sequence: TGTGCCAGCCTTGACAGGGCCCACGAGCAGTACTTC.

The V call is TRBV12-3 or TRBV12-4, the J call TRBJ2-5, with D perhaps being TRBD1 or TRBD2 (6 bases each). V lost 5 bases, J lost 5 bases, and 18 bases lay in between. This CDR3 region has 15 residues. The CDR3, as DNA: TGTGCCAGCAGTCTCTACGATGGGGGGCCGGAGACCCAGTACTTC. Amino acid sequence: CASSLYDGGPETQYF.

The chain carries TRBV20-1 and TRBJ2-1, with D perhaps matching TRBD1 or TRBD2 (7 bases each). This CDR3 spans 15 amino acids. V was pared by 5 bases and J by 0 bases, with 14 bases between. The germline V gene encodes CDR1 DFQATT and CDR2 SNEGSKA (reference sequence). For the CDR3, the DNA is TGCAGTGCTGGAGGGGGCGGGGGCTCCTACAATGAGCAGTTCTTC. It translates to CSAGGGGGSYNEQFF.

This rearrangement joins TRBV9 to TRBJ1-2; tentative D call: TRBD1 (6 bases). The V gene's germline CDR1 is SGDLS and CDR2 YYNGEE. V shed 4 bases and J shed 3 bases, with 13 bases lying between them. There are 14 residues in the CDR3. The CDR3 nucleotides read TGTGCCAGCAGCATGGACAGTGGGGACTATGGCTACACCTTC. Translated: CASSMDSGDYGYTF.

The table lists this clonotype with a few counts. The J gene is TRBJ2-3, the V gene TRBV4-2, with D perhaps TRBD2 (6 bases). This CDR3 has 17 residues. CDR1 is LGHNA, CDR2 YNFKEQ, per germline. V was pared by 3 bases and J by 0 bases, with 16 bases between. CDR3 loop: CASSHYSGLISTDTQYF. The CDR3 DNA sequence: TGTGCCAGCAGCCACTATAGCGGACTAATTAGCACAGATACGCAGTATTTT.

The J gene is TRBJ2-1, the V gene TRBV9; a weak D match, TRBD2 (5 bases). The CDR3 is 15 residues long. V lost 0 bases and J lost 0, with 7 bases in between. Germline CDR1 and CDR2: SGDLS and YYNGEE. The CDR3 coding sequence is TGTGCCAGCAGCGTAGCAGCGGCCTCCTACAATGAGCAGTTCTTC. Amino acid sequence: CASSVAAASYNEQFF. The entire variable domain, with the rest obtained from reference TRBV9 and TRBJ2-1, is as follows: DSGVTQTPKHLITATGQRVTLRCSPRSGDLSVYWYQQSLDQGLQFLIQYYNGEERAKGNILERFSAQQFPDLHSELNLSSLELGDSALYFCASSVAAASYNEQFFGPGTRLTVL.